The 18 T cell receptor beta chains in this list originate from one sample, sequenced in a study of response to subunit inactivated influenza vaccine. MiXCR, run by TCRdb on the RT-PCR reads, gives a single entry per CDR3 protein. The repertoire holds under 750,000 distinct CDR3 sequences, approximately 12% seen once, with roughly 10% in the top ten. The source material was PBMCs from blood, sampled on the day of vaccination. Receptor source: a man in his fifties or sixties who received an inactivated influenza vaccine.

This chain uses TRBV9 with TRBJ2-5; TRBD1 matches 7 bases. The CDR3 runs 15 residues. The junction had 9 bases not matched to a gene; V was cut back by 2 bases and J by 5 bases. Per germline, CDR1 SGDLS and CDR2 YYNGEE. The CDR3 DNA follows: TGTGCCAGCAGCGTTTCACAGGGGTTGTGGGAGACCCAGTACTTC. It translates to CASSVSQGLWETQYF.

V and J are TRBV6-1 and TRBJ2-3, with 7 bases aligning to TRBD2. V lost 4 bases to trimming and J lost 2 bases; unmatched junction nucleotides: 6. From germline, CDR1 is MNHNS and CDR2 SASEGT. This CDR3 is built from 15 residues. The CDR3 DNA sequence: TGTGCCAGCAGTGGAGCGGGATCAGTCACAGATACGCAGTATTTT. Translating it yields CASSGAGSVTDTQYF.

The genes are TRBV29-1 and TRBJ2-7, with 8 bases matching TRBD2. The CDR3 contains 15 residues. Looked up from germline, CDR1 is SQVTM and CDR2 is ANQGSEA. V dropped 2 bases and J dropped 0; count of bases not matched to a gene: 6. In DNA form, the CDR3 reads TGCAGCGTTGAAAAACTAGCGGCGTTCTCCTACGAGCAGTACTTC. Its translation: CSVEKLAAFSYEQYF.

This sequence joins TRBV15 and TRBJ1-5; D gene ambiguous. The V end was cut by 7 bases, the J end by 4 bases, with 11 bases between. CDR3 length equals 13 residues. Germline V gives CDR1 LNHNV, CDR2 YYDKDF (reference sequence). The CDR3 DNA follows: TGTGCCACCAATTATCCTATAAATCAGCCCCAGCATTTT. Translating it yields CATNYPINQPQHF. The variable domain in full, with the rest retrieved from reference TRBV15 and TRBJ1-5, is DAMVIQNPRYQVTQFGKPVTLSCSQTLNHNVMYWYQQKSSQAPKLLFHYYDKDFNNEADTPDNFQSRRPNTSFCFLDIRSPGLGDTAMYLCATNYPINQPQHFGDGTRLSIL.

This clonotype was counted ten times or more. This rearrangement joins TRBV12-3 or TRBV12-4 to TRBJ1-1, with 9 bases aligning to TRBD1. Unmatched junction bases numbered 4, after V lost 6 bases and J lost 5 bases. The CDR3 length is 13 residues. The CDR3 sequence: CASSYRGLTEAFF. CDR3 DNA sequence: TGTGCCAGCAGCTACAGGGGGCTGACTGAAGCTTTCTTT.

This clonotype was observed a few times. This CDR3 is CSVGRPGEKLFF. CDR3 sequence (DNA): TGCAGCGTTGGTAGGCCGGGTGAAAAACTGTTTTTT. This chain uses TRBV29-1 with TRBJ1-4; no firm D call. CDR3 length: 12 amino acids. Trimming pared 4 bases from V and 7 bases from J, leaving 10 bases between. The V gene's germline CDR1 is SQVTM and CDR2 ANQGSEA. Full variable domain (outside the CDR3, taken from reference TRBV29-1 and TRBJ1-4): SAVISQKPSRDICQRGTSLTIQCQVDSQVTMMFWYRQQPGQSLTLIATANQGSEATYESGFVIDKFPISRPNLTFSTLTVSNMSPEDSSIYLCSVGRPGEKLFFGSGTQLSVL.

CDR3 in amino acids: CASSGDRRWSSYEQYF. Written as DNA, the CDR3 is TGTGCCAGCAGCGGGGACAGACGGTGGAGCTCCTACGAGCAGTACTTC. The V gene is TRBV6-2 or TRBV6-3, the J gene TRBJ2-7, with 7 nucleotides matching TRBD1. The length of the CDR3 is 16 residues. Germline-derived CDR1 and CDR2 are MNHEY and SVGEGT. The V gene end was trimmed by 6 bases and the J gene end by 0 bases; junction bases not matched to a gene: 11.

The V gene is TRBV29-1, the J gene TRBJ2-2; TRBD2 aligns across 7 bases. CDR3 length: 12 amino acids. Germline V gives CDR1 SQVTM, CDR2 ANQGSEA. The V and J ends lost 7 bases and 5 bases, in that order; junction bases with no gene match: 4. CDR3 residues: CSGGRGTGELFF. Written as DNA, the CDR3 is TGCAGCGGCGGGAGAGGGACCGGGGAGCTGTTTTTT.

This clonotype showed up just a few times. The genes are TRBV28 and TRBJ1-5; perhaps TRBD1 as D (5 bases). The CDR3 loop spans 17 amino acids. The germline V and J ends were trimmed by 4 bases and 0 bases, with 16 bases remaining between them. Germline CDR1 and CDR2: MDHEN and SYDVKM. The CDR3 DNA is TGTGCCAGCAGTTCCTCTGGGGGATTCAATAGCAATCAGCCCCAGCATTTT. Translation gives CASSSSGGFNSNQPQHF.

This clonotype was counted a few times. The CDR3 DNA sequence: TGTGCCAGCAACCTTAGCGGGAGGGCCCGTAGCAATGAGCAGTTCTTC. Translated: CASNLSGRARSNEQFF. The chain carries TRBV2 and TRBJ2-1; TRBD2 aligns across 11 bases. This CDR3 spans 16 amino acids. Germline V gene lookup returns CDR1 SNHLY and CDR2 FYNNEI. V was pared by 7 bases and J by 6 bases, with 11 bases of the junction left unmatched.

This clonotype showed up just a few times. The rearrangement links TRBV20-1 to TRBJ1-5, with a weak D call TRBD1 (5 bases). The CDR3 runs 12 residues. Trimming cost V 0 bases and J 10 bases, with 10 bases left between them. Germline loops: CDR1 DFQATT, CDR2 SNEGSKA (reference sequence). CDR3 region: CSARDPGLPQHF. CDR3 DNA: TGCAGTGCTAGAGACCCGGGACTACCCCAGCATTTT.

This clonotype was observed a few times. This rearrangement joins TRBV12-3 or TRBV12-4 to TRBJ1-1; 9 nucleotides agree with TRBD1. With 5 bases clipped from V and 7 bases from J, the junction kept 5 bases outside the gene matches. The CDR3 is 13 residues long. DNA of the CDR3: TGTGCCAGCAGTCCACAGGGGGCCGATGAAGCTTTCTTT. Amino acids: CASSPQGADEAFF.

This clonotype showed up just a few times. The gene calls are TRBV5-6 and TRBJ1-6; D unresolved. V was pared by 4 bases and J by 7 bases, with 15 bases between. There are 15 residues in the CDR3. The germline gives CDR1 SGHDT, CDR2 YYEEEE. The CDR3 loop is CASSMELQNNSPLHF. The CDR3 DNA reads TGTGCCAGCAGCATGGAGTTACAGAACAATTCACCCCTCCACTTT.

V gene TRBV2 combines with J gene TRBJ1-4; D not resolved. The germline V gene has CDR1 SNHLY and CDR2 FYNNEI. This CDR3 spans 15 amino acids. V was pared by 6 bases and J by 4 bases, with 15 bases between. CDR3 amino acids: CASSVRRNNNEKLFF. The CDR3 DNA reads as TGTGCCAGCAGCGTCCGACGGAATAATAATGAAAAACTGTTTTTT.

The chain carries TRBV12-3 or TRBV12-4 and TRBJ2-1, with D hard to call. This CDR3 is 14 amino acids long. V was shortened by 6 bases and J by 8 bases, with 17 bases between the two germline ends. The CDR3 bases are TGTGCCAGCAGGACCGCCGCTGGATCCGATGAGCAGTTCTTC. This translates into CASRTAAGSDEQFF.

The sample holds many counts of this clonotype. CDR3 DNA sequence: TGTGCCAGCAGCGCCTCAAGGGAGGGCCGCACAGATACGCAGTATTTT. Amino acid sequence: CASSASREGRTDTQYF. The V gene is TRBV9, the J gene TRBJ2-3, with 7 positions matching TRBD2. Trimming removed 3 bases from V and 1 base from J; junction bases left unmatched: 8. The CDR3 runs 16 residues. CDR1 SGDLS and CDR2 YYNGEE come from the germline V gene. The full variable domain, in which reference TRBV9 and TRBJ2-3 provide the parts outside the CDR3, is DSGVTQTPKHLITATGQRVTLRCSPRSGDLSVYWYQQSLDQGLQFLIQYYNGEERAKGNILERFSAQQFPDLHSELNLSSLELGDSALYFCASSASREGRTDTQYFGPGTRLTVL.

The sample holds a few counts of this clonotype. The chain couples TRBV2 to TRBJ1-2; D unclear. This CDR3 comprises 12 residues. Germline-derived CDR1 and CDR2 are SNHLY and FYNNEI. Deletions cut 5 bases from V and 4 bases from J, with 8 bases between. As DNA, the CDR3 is TGTGCCAGCAGTACACGATCCTATGGCTACACCTTC. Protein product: CASSTRSYGYTF.

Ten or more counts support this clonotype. The CDR3 is CASSGGAGSYEQYF. Written as DNA, the CDR3 is TGCGCCAGCAGCGGCGGGGCCGGCTCCTACGAGCAGTACTTC. This chain links TRBV5-1 with TRBJ2-7; possible D gene TRBD2, 6 bases. The CDR3 length is 14 residues. Germline CDR1 and CDR2: SGHRS and YFSETQ. V was shortened by 4 bases and J by 0 bases, with 11 bases between the two germline ends.